This TCR beta chain was identified during a study of siplizumab effects on memory and regulatory T cells. Points on this clone: What it recognizes is unknown.

Study-level findings and limits: A small minority of alloreactive clones were mapped to unstimulated subsets. There appeared to be greater diversity in naive T cells than in memory cells, and naive T cells seemed major contributors to the alloresponse. Suppression by proliferating Tregs derived from siplizumab cultures was not verified.

Per sample, around 10^5 TCR templates were assayed. Repertoires were generated with immunoSEQ multiplex PCR, while TCRdb's copy carries only in-frame clones and drops some. The table has roughly 100,000 clones, nearly 95% seen once; the top ten hold 12%. Sample: non-Treg CD4+ T cells sorted from blood. This TCR came from a human donor in good health.

CDR3 sequence reads: CASTPQRGQETQYF. In DNA form, the CDR3 reads TGTGCCAGCACCCCACAGAGGGGCCAAGAGACCCAGTACTTC. J is TRBJ2-5 and V is TRBV7-8; the D gene could be TRBD1 or TRBD2 (5 bases each). The CDR3 loop spans 14 amino acids. Germline V gene data show CDR1 as SGHVS and CDR2 as FQNEAQ. V was cut by 7 bases and J by 1 base, with 13 bases left in between.